The clone carrying this T cell receptor (beta chain) was recorded once. Its antigen is as yet unknown. These data come from a study of graft-versus-host responses after intestinal transplantation. TCRdb keeps only in-frame clones here, not all; method: immunoSEQ multiplex PCR. The sample lists 65,000 to 85,000 clones; around 90% were seen once. This receptor was taken from a human donor who was the organ donor for an intestinal transplant. This specimen consisted of unstimulated CD8+ T cells sorted from spleen or lymph node cells, obtained before transplant.

Written as DNA, the CDR3 is TGTGCCAGTAGTTTAGCGCGGGGGAGCTCCTACAATGAGCAGTTCTTC. Translation: CASSLARGSSYNEQFF. This rearrangement joins TRBV19 to TRBJ2-1, with TRBD2 matching over 7 bases. The CDR3 is 16 amino acids. V lost 5 bases, J lost 0 bases, and 7 bases stayed unmatched. The V gene's germline CDR1 is LNHDA and CDR2 SQIVND (reference sequence).